Below are 9 T cell receptor beta chains sequenced from a single sample in a study of OX40 agonist ivuxolimab in advanced cancers. Method: immunoSEQ multiplex PCR; TCRdb's copy keeps in-frame clones and lacks some. The data show tens of thousands of clones, with 92% seen just once and around 0.65% held by the top ten. The sample consisted of CD4+ or CD8+ T cells sorted from blood, taken in a trial of the OX40 agonist ivuxolimab. The receptors were sampled from an adult with an advanced solid tumor such as melanoma, head and neck, liver or kidney cancer.

The chain joins TRBV5-4 to TRBJ1-1; 10 positions match TRBD1. From germline, CDR1 is SGHNT and CDR2 YYREEE (reference sequence). Trimming cost V 7 bases and J 0 bases; bases outside gene matches: 3. This CDR3 contains 14 residues. DNA for the CDR3: TGTGCCAGCGAGGGACAGGGGTTGAACACTGAAGCTTTCTTT. Its protein is CASEGQGLNTEAFF.

CDR3 DNA sequence: TGTGCCAGCAGCCAGCCCCCGGGCAATGAGCAGTTCTTC. Amino acids: CASSQPPGNEQFF. The J gene is TRBJ2-1, the V gene TRBV9; D unclear. V was trimmed by 4 bases and J by 6 bases, leaving 11 bases between them. Germline V gene data show CDR1 as SGDLS and CDR2 as YYNGEE. The CDR3 spans 13 residues. Based on the CDR3 plus reference TRBV9 and TRBJ2-1, the full variable domain is DSGVTQTPKHLITATGQRVTLRCSPRSGDLSVYWYQQSLDQGLQFLIQYYNGEERAKGNILERFSAQQFPDLHSELNLSSLELGDSALYFCASSQPPGNEQFFGPGTRLTVL.

A single count supports this clone. The chain has TRBV5-1 and TRBJ1-5; unclear D gene. CDR1 is SGHRS and CDR2 is YFSETQ in the germline V gene. V dropped 0 bases and J dropped 2 bases, with 12 bases sitting between them. This CDR3 is built from 16 residues. CDR3 in amino acids: CASSLVAPRGNQPQHF. The CDR3 DNA reads as TGCGCCAGCAGCTTGGTTGCGCCTAGGGGCAATCAGCCCCAGCATTTT.

This clone was counted a single time. V gene TRBV5-8 combines with J gene TRBJ2-5; 12 nucleotides match TRBD1. Germline CDR1 reads SGHTS; CDR2 reads YDEGEE. J was trimmed by 5 bases and V by 4 bases; bases with no gene match: 15. The CDR3 contains 18 residues. The CDR3 region is CASSEHLTGTGGMETQYF. In nucleotides, the CDR3 is TGTGCCAGCAGCGAGCACCTAACGGGGACAGGGGGCATGGAGACCCAGTACTTC.

The chain carries TRBV15 and TRBJ2-5; 7 bases line up with TRBD1. Germline CDR1 and CDR2: LNHNV and YYDKDF (reference sequence). V lost 0 bases, J lost 7 bases, and 5 bases stayed unmatched. The CDR3 has 14 amino acids. Here the CDR3 DNA reads TGTGCCACCAGCAGAGATTTAGGGGGCGGGACCCAGTACTTC. Its translation is CATSRDLGGGTQYF.

This chain connects TRBV11-2 to TRBJ1-4; 10 bases map to TRBD1. Germline CDR1 reads SGHAT; CDR2 reads FQNNGV. V trimming: 5 bases; J trimming: 6 bases; junction bases outside the gene matches: 3. The CDR3 runs to 14 residues. CDR3 amino acids: CASSTDRGHEKLFF. The CDR3 DNA reads TGTGCCAGCAGCACTGACAGGGGGCATGAAAAACTGTTTTTT.

This rearrangement joins TRBV5-5 to TRBJ2-7; D might be TRBD1 or TRBD2, each matching 5 bases. With 5 bases removed from V and 1 base from J, the gap between germline ends came to 13 bases. Germline V gene sequence: CDR1 SGHKS, CDR2 YYEKEE (reference sequence). The CDR3 covers 14 residues. The CDR3 reads CASSRQGPSYEQYF. CDR3 sequence (DNA): TGTGCCAGCAGTCGGCAGGGACCTTCCTACGAGCAGTACTTC.

The chain uses TRBV2 and TRBJ1-5; D call uncertain. Per germline, CDR1 SNHLY and CDR2 FYNNEI. The CDR3 totals 14 residues. Trimming left V 5 bases short and J 0 bases short, with 8 bases between. Here the CDR3 DNA reads TGTGCCAGCAGTAATGAATATAGCAATCAGCCCCAGCATTTT. This encodes CASSNEYSNQPQHF.

The chain links TRBV2 to TRBJ2-7; TRBD2 matches at 9 bases. CDR1 and CDR2 (germline): SNHLY, FYNNEI. The length of the CDR3 is 19 residues. J gave up 3 bases and V 7 bases, and 22 bases lay outside the gene matches. The CDR3 DNA follows: TGTGCCAGCACACGCCTTCCCCGGGGGACTAGCCAGACCAACTACGAGCAGTACTTC. The encoded protein is CASTRLPRGTSQTNYEQYF.